This passage covers 12 T cell receptor beta chains from one sample sequenced in a study of monozygotic twins with inflammatory bowel disease. From its re-call of the 5' RACE reads, TCRdb lists each CDR3 protein once, without DNA. Recorded here are 90,000 to 110,000 distinct CDR3 sequences; the top ten clones represent under 15%. The sequencing sample was made of blood. These receptors all come from a human donor with ulcerative colitis or Crohn's disease, or a healthy co-twin of an affected twin (not recorded which).

V usage is TRBV5-6 and J usage is TRBJ1-2; checking the TCRdb D call of TRBD1 is not possible without DNA. This CDR3 spans 13 amino acids. Germline V gene lookup returns CDR1 SGHDT and CDR2 YYEEEE. This CDR3 is CASSSSRDRSYTF.

V usage is TRBV5-1 and J usage is TRBJ2-3; the D call from TCRdb, TRBD1, cannot be confirmed without DNA. Germline V lookup: CDR1 SGHRS, CDR2 YFSETQ. This CDR3 comprises 15 residues. CDR3: CASSPSRDRADTQYF.

The genes are TRBV19 and TRBJ2-2; the TCRdb call, TRBD1, lacks DNA for checking. This CDR3 spans 17 amino acids. Per germline, CDR1 LNHDA and CDR2 SQIVND (reference sequence). CDR3 region: CASSSDGTGVNAGELFF.

The J gene is TRBJ1-4, the V gene TRBV29-1; the TCRdb D gene call, TRBD1, has no DNA to confirm it. In germline, CDR1 is SQVTM, CDR2 ANQGSEA. The CDR3 consists of 16 residues. The CDR3 spells CSVEDPGLHGDEKLFF.

This chain's CDR3 is CATSRRYSDTEAFF. The genes are TRBV15 and TRBJ1-1. The CDR3 extends over 14 amino acids. The germline gives CDR1 LNHNV, CDR2 YYDKDF (reference sequence).

CDR3 in amino acids: CASSPRGDSYEQYF. This chain links TRBV9 with TRBJ2-7. Germline V lookup: CDR1 SGDLS, CDR2 YYNGEE. The length of the CDR3 is 14 residues.

V gene TRBV24-1 combines with J gene TRBJ2-3; lacking DNA, the TRBD2 call made by TCRdb goes unchecked. Germline CDR1 and CDR2: KGHDR and SFDVKD. This CDR3 comprises 16 residues. This CDR3 reads CATSDLGDSDTDTQYF.

This chain joins TRBV20-1 and TRBJ2-1; TCRdb picks TRBD2, but there is no DNA to check that call. This CDR3 spans 15 amino acids. Germline lookup yields CDR1 DFQATT and CDR2 SNEGSKA (reference sequence). The CDR3 is CSARLAESSYNEQFF.

The chain employs TRBV11-2 and TRBJ2-5; the TCRdb call, TRBD1, lacks DNA for checking. The CDR3 spans 19 residues. Per germline, CDR1 SGHAT and CDR2 FQNNGV. The CDR3: CASRSRPGQGAPWQETQYF.

The chain joins TRBV11-2 to TRBJ2-7. Germline V CDR1 and CDR2: SGHAT, FQNNGV. The CDR3 has 15 residues. CDR3 residues: CASSLDIVSSYEQYF.

The V and J genes are TRBV5-1 and TRBJ2-4; TCRdb picks TRBD2, but there is no DNA to check that call. This CDR3 region has 15 residues. Germline V lookup: CDR1 SGHRS, CDR2 YFSETQ. The CDR3 loop is CASSPTLAGGGIQYF.

The rearrangement joins TRBV12-3 or TRBV12-4 to TRBJ1-3. This CDR3 is 13 amino acids long. CDR3 protein: CASSFLSRNTIYF.